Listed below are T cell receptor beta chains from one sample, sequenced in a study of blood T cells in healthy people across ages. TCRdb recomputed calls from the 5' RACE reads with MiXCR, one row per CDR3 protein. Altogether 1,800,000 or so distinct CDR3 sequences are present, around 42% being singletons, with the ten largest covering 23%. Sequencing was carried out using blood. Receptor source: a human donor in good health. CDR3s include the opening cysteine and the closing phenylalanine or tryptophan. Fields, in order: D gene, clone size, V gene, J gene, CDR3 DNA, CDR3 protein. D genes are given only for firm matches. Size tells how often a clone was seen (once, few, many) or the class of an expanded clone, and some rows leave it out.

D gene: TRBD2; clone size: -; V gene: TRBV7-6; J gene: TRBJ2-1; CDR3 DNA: TGTGCCAGCAGCCGGGATAGCGGGGGGGTACATGAGCAGTTCTTC; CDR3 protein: CASSRDSGGVHEQFF
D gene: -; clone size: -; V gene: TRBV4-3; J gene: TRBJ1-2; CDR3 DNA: TGCGCCAGCAGCCGGGTCAAAGGAGGGAAACGTCAATATGCTGACTACACCTTC; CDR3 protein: CASSRVKGGKRQYADYTF
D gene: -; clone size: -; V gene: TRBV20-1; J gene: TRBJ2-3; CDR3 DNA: TGCAGTGCTGACCCTCACGGGGGAAGCACAGATACGCAGTATTTT; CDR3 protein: CSADPHGGSTDTQYF
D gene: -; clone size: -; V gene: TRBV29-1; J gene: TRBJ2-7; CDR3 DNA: TGCAGCGTTGGGCCAGTACAGGGATCGATCCACGAGCAGTACTTC; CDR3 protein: CSVGPVQGSIHEQYF
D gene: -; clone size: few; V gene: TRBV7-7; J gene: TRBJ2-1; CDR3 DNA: TGTGTCAGCAGCGTAGACAGAAACAATGAGCAGTTCTTC; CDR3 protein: CVSSVDRNNEQFF
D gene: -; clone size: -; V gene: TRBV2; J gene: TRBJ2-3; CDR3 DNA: TGTGCCAGCAGTGGTTCCGAATTCGATACGCAGTATTTT; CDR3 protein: CASSGSEFDTQYF
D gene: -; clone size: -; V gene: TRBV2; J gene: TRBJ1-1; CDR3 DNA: TGTGCCGTCAGCAAGGTAATGAACACTGAAGCTTTCTTT; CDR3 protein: CAVSKVMNTEAFF
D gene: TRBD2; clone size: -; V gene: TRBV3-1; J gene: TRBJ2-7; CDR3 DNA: TGTGCCAGCAGCCTAGCCGCGGGGGGCATCTACGAGCAGTACTTC; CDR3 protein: CASSLAAGGIYEQYF
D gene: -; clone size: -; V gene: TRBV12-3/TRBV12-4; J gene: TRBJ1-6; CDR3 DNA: TGTGCCAGCAGTTACGGCGAGTCGCCACCCCCCCACTTT; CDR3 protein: CASSYGESPPPHF
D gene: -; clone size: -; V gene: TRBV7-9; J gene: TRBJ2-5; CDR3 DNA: TGTGCCAGCAGCTTAGTGGATAGGGGGGTGACCCAGTACTTC; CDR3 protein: CASSLVDRGVTQYF
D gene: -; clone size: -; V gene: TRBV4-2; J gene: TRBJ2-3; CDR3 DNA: TGTGCCAGCAGCCAAGAAATGGGGGCTAATCTGGGACCAGATACGCAGTATTTT; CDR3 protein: CASSQEMGANLGPDTQYF
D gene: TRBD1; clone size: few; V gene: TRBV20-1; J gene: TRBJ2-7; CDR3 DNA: TGCAGTGCTAGCCGGGACAGCAACTACGAGCAGTACTTC; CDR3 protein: CSASRDSNYEQYF
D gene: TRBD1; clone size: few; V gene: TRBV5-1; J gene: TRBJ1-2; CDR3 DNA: TGCGCCAGCAGTGAACAGGGGATCTATGGCTACACCTTC; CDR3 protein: CASSEQGIYGYTF
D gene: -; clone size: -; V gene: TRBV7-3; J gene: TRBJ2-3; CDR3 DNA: TGTGCCAGCAGCGCCGCCAGGGGCGACACAGATACGCAGTATTTT; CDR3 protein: CASSAARGDTDTQYF
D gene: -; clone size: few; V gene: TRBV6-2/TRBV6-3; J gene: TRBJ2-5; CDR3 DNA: TGTGCATCGGATCAGGGATGGAAAGAGACCCAGTACTTC; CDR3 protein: CASDQGWKETQYF
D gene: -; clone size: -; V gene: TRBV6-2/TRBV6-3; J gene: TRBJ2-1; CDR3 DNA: TGTGCCAGCAGTTACGGGATCAGGGCTCGGTTCTTC; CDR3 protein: CASSYGIRARFF
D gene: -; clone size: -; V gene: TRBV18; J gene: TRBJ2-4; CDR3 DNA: TGTGCCAGCTCAATAACTTCGACTAGTTTAGCCAAAAACATTCAGTACTTC; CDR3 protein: CASSITSTSLAKNIQYF
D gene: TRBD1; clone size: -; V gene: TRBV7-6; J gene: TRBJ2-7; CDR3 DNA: TGTGCCAGCAGCTCGACAGGGGTAGGGAACGAGCAGTACTTC; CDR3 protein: CASSSTGVGNEQYF
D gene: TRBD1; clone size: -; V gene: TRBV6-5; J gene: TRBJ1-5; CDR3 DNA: TGTGCCAGCAGACCAGGGACAGGAGGGGACTTTCCCCAGCATTTT; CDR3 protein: CASRPGTGGDFPQHF
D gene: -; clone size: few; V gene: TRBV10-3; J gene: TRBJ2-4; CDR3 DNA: TGTGCCATCAGTGAGTCGAATAGGAGGGACCTTCAGTACTTC; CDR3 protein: CAISESNRRDLQYF
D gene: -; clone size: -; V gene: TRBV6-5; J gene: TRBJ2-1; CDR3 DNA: TGTGCCAGCCAAAGTGGGAATGAGCAGTTCTTC; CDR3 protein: CASQSGNEQFF
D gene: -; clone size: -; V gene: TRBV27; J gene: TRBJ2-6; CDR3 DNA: TGTGCCAGCAGTCACCTTCGTCTCTCTGGGGCCAACGTCCTGACTTTC; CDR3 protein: CASSHLRLSGANVLTF
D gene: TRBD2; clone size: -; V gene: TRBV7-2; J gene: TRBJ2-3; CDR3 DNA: TGTGCCAGCTCGGCGGGGGTTGCTCAGACGCAGTATTTT; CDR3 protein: CASSAGVAQTQYF
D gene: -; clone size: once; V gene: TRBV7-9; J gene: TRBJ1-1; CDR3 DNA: TGTGCCAGCAGCTCCGAACCGCGATCGGCTTTCTTT; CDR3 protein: CASSSEPRSAFF
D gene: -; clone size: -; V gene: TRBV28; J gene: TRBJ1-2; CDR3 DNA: TGTGCCAGCAGTCCCCTAATCCCAGTAGAATATGGCTACACCTTC; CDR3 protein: CASSPLIPVEYGYTF
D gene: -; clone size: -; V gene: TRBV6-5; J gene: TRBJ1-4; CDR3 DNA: TGTGCCAGCAGTTACGCGGCACAGGTAAATGAAAAACTGTTTTTT; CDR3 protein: CASSYAAQVNEKLFF
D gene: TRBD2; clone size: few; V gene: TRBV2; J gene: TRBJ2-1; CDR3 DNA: TGTGCCAGCAGTGAACCGCTCGGACTAGTGGGGTATGAGCAGTTCTTC; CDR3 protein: CASSEPLGLVGYEQFF
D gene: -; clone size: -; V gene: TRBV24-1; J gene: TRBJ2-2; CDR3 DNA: TGTGCCACAACCGGGACCGCGAACACCGGGGAGCTGTTTTTT; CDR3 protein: CATTGTANTGELFF
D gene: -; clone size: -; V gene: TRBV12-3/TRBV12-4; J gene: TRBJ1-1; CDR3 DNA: TGTGCCAGCGATTACAGGGCTGAAGCTTTCTTT; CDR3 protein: CASDYRAEAFF
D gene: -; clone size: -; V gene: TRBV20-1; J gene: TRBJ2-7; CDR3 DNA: TGCAGTGCTAGTATCATCGGCGCGCACGAGCAGTACTTC; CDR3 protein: CSASIIGAHEQYF
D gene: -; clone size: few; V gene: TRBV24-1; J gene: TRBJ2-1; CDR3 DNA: TGTGCCACCAGTGGAGTCTTCAGTCGGGGTGAGCAGTTCTTC; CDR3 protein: CATSGVFSRGEQFF
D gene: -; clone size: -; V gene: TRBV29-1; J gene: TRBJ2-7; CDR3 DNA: TGCAGCGTTGCGCCTGGCGCCGAGCAGTACTTC; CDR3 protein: CSVAPGAEQYF
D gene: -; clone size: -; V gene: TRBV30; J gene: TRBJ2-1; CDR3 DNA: TGTGCCTGGAGTGTACAGACCCAGTCGGAGCAGTTCTTC; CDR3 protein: CAWSVQTQSEQFF
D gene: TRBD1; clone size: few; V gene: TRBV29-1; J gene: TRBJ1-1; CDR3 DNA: TGCAGCGCCGAGACAGGGAAGGGTCTCACTGAAGCTTTCTTT; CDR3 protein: CSAETGKGLTEAFF
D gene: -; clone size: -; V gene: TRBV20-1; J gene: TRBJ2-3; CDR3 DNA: TGCAGTGCTAGCGGACTACGAACCCCTAGCACGGATACGCAGTATTTT; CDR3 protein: CSASGLRTPSTDTQYF
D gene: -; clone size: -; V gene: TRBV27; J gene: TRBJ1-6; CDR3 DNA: TGTGCCAGCAGTCGAGAGGGATCACCCCTCCACTTT; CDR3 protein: CASSREGSPLHF
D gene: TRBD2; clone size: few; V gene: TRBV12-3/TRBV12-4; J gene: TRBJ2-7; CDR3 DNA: TGTGCCAGCAGTTTGTGGGGGGGGAGATCCGAGCAGTACTTC; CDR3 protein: CASSLWGGRSEQYF
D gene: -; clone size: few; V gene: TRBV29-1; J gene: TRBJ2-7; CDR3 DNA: TGCAGCGTTGAACGGCAGGGTAGCCCCTACGAGCAGTACTTC; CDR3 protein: CSVERQGSPYEQYF
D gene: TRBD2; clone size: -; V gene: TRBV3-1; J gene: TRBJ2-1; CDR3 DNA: TGTGCCAGCAGCCCTACCTGGACTAGCGTGATCAAGCAGTTCTTC; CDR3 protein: CASSPTWTSVIKQFF
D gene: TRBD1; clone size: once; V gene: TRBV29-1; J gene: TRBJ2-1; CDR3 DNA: TGCAGCGTTGATCCGGGACAGGGAATCCACGAGCAGTTCTTC; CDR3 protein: CSVDPGQGIHEQFF
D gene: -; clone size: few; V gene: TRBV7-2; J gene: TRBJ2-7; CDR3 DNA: TGTGCCAGCAGCAGAGATCGGGGGTTTTTGGGGGAGCAGTACTTC; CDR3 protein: CASSRDRGFLGEQYF
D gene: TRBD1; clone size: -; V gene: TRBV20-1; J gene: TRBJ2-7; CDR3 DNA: TGCAGTGCTAGAGATCGGGGACAGACCATCTACGAGCAGTACTTC; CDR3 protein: CSARDRGQTIYEQYF
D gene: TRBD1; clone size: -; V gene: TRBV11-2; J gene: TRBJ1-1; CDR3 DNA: TGTGCCAGCAGCCGCCGGGACAGGGGCACTGAAGCTTTCTTT; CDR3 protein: CASSRRDRGTEAFF
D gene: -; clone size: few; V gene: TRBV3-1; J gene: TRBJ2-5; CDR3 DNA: TGTGCCAGCAGTCAGGACCAGTACCAAGAGACCCAGTACTTC; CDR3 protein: CASSQDQYQETQYF
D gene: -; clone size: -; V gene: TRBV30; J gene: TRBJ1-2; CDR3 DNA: TGTGCCTGGAGTGTACTGGGACACGGCTATGGCTACACCTTC; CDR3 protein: CAWSVLGHGYGYTF
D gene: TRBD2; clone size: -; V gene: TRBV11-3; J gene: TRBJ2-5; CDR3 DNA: TGTGCCAGCAGCCCGGGACTAGCGGGGGGCGAAGAGACCCAGTACTTC; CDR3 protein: CASSPGLAGGEETQYF
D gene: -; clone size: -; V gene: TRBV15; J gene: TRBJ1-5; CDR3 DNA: TGTGCCACCAAAGCAGAGGGGGTTTGGGGACAGCCCCAGCATTTT; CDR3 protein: CATKAEGVWGQPQHF
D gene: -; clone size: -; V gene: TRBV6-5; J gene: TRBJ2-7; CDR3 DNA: TGTGCCAGCAGCTCCAAGGGAAGGGAGCGATCCTACGAGCAGTACTTC; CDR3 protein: CASSSKGRERSYEQYF
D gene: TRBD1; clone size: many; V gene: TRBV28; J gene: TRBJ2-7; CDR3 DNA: TGTGCCAGCAGTTTAAGAGGGGGCACCTACGAGCAGTACTTC; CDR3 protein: CASSLRGGTYEQYF
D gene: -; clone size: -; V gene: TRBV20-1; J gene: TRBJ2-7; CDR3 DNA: TGCAGTGCTAGGACAGACAAATACAATGAGCAGTACTTC; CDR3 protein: CSARTDKYNEQYF
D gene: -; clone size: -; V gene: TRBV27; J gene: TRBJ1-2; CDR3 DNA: TGTGCCAGCAGTCCCTGGGGGCGCCCGGGCCCCTATGGCTACACCTTC; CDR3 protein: CASSPWGRPGPYGYTF
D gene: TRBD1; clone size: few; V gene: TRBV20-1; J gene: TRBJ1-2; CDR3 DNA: TGCAGTGCTGCCCTCAGGGGGCGAGGTGGCTACACCTTC; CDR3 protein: CSAALRGRGGYTF
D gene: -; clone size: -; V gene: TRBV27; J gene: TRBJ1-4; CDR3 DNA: TGTGCCAGCAGTACACGGGCCCCAACAACTAATGAAAAACTGTTTTTT; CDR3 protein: CASSTRAPTTNEKLFF